This T cell receptor beta chain was sequenced during a study of T cell responses to AZD1222 COVID-19 vaccine. The method was immunoSEQ multiplex PCR; TCRdb's version includes in-frame clones alone and lacks a portion of them. Among around 130,000 clones listed, around 86% were seen once. The receptor comes from an adult who received the AZD1222 COVID-19 vaccine. The specimen was peripheral blood, collected 28 days after the second AZD1222 dose.

CDR3 region: CASSPAGSSYNEQFF. The CDR3 DNA reads as TGTGCCAGCAGCCCCGCGGGGAGCTCCTACAATGAGCAGTTCTTC. The rearrangement uses TRBV5-4 and TRBJ2-1; D is possibly TRBD2 (6 bases). Trimming removed 4 bases from V and 0 bases from J, with 11 bases in between. CDR3 length: 15 residues. Germline V CDR1 and CDR2: SGHNT, YYREEE (reference sequence).